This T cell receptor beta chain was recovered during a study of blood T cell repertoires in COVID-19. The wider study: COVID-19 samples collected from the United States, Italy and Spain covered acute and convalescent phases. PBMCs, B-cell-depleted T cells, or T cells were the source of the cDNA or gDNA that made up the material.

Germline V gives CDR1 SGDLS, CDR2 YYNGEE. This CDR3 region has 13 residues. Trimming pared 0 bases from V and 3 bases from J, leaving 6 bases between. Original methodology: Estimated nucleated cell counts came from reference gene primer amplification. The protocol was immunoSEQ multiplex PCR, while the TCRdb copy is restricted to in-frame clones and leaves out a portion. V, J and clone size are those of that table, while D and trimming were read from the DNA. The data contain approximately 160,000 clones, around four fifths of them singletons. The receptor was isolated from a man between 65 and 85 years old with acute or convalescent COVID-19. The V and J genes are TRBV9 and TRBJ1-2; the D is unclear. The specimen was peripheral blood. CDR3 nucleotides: TGTGCCAGCAGCGTAGTGGCCGACTATGGCTACACCTTC. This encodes CASSVVADYGYTF.